Listed below are T cell receptor beta chains from one sample, sequenced in a study of Tregs in tolerant kidney transplant recipients. The data were produced by immunoSEQ multiplex PCR, yet TCRdb's version contains in-frame clones alone and is incomplete. Among 81,000 or so clones, 90% to 95% were seen once, and the ten largest hold around 1.4%. Specimen: CD4+ T cells from blood (PBMCs), collected 24 months after the transplant. The receptors come from a human patient who received a combined kidney and bone marrow transplant. Some T cells may be the graft donor's. CDR3s include the opening cysteine and the closing phenylalanine or tryptophan. The D gene is left open where the match is weak.

V gene,D gene,J gene,CDR3 protein,CDR3 DNA
TRBV15,.,TRBJ1-1,CATSRDRGSTEAFF,TGTGCCACCAGCAGAGACAGGGGAAGCACTGAAGCTTTCTTT
TRBV10-3,TRBD2,TRBJ2-7,CAISIGLAGGSYEQYF,TGTGCCATCAGTATAGGACTAGCGGGAGGTTCCTACGAGCAGTACTTC
TRBV7-8,TRBD1,TRBJ1-2,CASSFTDRGVHGYTF,TGTGCCAGCAGCTTCACCGACAGGGGCGTTCATGGCTACACCTTC
TRBV6-4,TRBD2,TRBJ2-5,CASSEHGLAGETQYF,TGTGCCAGCAGTGAGCACGGACTAGCGGGAGAGACCCAGTACTTC
TRBV18,TRBD2,TRBJ2-7,CASSPERGLDHGQYF,TGTGCCAGCTCACCAGAGCGGGGGTTAGATCACGGGCAGTACTTC
TRBV4-3,.,TRBJ2-7,CASSLTVDYEQYF,TGCGCCAGCAGCCTAACAGTAGACTACGAGCAGTACTTC
TRBV2,TRBD1,TRBJ1-5,CASSDRGFNQPQHF,TGTGCCAGCAGTGACAGGGGGTTCAATCAGCCCCAGCATTTT
TRBV7-8,TRBD1,TRBJ1-2,CASSRLDRDYGYTF,TGTGCCAGCAGCCGACTCGACAGGGACTATGGCTACACCTTC
TRBV7-3,.,TRBJ1-1,CASSLPGQEAFF,TGTGCCAGCAGCTTACCCGGACAGGAAGCTTTCTTT
TRBV7-7,TRBD1,TRBJ2-5,CASSYGTDNQETQYF,TGTGCCAGCAGTTACGGGACAGACAACCAAGAGACCCAGTACTTC
TRBV2,TRBD1,TRBJ2-3,CASSAGTVTDTQYF,TGTGCCAGCAGTGCCGGGACAGTCACAGATACGCAGTATTTT